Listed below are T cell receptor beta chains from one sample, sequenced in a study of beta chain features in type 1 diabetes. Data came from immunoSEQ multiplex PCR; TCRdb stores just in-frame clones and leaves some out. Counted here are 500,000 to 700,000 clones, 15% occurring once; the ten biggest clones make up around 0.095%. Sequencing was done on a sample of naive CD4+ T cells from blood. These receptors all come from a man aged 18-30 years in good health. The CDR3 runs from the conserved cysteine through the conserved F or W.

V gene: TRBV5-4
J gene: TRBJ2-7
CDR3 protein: CASSPLAKDHYEQYF

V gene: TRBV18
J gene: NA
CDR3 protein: CASSTTSYEQYF

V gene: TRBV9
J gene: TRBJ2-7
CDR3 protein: CASDLMRTSSYEQYF

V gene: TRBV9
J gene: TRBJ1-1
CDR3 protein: CASSAQGIEAFF

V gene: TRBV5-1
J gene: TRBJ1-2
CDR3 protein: CASSPDRANNYGYTF

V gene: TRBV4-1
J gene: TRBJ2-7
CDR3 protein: CASSQEGTGGSYEQYF

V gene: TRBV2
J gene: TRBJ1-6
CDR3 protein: CASRLTGGYNSPLHF

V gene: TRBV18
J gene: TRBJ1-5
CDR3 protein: CASSPLIDQPQHF

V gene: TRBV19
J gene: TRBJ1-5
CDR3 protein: CASSMPLWDNQPQHF

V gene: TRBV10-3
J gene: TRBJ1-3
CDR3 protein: CAISAQGQGISSGNTIYF

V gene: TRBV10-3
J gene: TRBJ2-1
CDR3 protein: CASARETGGYNEQFF

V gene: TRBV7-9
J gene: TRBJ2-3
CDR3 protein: CARTGTGNTDTQYF

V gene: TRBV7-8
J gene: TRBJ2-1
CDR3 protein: CASSLAGTSGRWGRNEQFF

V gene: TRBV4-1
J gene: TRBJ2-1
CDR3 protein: CASSQGSRALYNEQFF

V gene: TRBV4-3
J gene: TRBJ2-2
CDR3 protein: CASSQDSARDTGELFF

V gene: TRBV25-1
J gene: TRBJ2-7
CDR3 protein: CASSESRTGTYEQYF

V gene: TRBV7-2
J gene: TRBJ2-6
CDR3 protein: CASSFRRTGANVLTF

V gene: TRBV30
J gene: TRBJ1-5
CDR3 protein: CAWSSGIVVGLNQPQHF

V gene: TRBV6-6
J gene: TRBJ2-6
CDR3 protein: CASSPLLGLGANVLTF

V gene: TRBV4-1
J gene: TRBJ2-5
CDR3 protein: CASSRESRGQETQYF

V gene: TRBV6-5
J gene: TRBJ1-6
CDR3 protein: CASSYPRTGNSPLHF

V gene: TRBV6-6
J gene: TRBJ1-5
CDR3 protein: CASSYGNQPQHF

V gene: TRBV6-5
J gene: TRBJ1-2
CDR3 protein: CASSYSLSAYGYTF

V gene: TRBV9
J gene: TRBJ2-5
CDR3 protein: CASSGGLAGIQETQYF

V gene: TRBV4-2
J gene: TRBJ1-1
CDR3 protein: CASSQEGTDEAFF

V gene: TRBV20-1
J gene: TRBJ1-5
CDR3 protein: CSARDHQPQHF

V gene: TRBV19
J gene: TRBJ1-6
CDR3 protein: CASNGRGSAAKSNSYNSPLHF

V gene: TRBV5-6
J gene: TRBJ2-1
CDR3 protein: CASSRTGGINEQFF

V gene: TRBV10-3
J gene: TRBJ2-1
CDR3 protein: CATAGIADLYSSYNEQFF

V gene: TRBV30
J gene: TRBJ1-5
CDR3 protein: CAWRVGWLYNQPQHF

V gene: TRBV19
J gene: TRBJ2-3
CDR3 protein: CASSIQASGRAADTQYF

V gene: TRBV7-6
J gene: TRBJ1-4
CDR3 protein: CASSSWTASNEKLFF

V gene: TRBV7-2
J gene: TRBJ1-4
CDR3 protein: CASSLRQGTNEKLFF

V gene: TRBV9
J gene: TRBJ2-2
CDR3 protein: CASSPGHPNTGELFF

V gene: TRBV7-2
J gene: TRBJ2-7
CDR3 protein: CASSLSPARLYEQYF

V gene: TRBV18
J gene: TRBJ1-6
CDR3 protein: CASRTGLDSPLHF

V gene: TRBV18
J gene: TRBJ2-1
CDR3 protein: CASSPRGTQGEQFF

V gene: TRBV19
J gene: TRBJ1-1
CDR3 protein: CASSTPRLAWGYEAFF

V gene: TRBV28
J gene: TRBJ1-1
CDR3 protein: CASSFGTLNTEAFF

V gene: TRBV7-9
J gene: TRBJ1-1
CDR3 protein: CASSFPGRNTEAFF

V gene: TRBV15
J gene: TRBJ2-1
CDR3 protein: CATSRDSVPSSYNEQFF

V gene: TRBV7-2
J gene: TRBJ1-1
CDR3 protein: CASSLDRETEAFF

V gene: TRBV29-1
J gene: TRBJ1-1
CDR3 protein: CSARQGPNTEAFF

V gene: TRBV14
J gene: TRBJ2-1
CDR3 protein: CASSRAYRVGTSYNEQFF

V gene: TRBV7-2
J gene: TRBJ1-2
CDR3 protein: CASSLVWAGKGYTF